Listed here are 31 T cell receptor beta chains from one sample, sequenced in a study of T cell responses to AZD1222 COVID-19 vaccine. TCRdb keeps only in-frame clones here, not all; method: immunoSEQ multiplex PCR. The table includes some 64,000 clones, approximately 83% detected once. Sequences were derived from peripheral blood, sampled on day 0 of AZD1222 vaccination. The source of these receptors is an adult in good health.

This clone was observed a few times. The J gene is TRBJ1-2, the V gene TRBV19; perhaps TRBD1 as D (5 bases). The V end was cut by 1 base, the J end by 8 bases, with 11 bases between. This CDR3 spans 13 amino acids. From germline, CDR1 is LNHDA and CDR2 SQIVND (reference sequence). CDR3 nucleotides: TGTGCCAGTAGTATAGGCCAGGGCTGGGGCTACACCTTC. It translates to CASSIGQGWGYTF.

The rearrangement links TRBV1 to TRBJ1-5. TRBV1 is an annotated pseudogene. This CDR3 spans 10 amino acids. The CDR3 DNA reads as TGCACCAGCAGCCGTCAGCCCCAGCATTTT. As protein: CTSSRQPQHF.

The CDR3 region is CASSSSPGQGPIMGFYNSPLHF. CDR3 in DNA: TGTGCCAGCAGTTCATCTCCGGGACAGGGGCCGATTATGGGATTCTATAATTCACCCCTCCACTTT. V is TRBV27 and J is TRBJ1-6; 10 bases align to TRBD1. The length of the CDR3 is 22 residues. Trimming at V came to 4 bases and at J to 3 bases, leaving 21 bases not matched to a gene. Germline-derived CDR1 and CDR2 are MNHEY and SMNVEV (reference sequence).

This chain joins TRBV4-2 and TRBJ2-1; D is possibly TRBD1 or TRBD2 (6 bases each). V lost 0 bases and J 7 bases, leaving 16 bases between the germline ends. CDR1 is LGHNA and CDR2 is YNFKEQ in the germline V gene. The CDR3 is 16 residues long. The DNA of the CDR3 is TGTGCCAGCAGCCAAGATCCGGGGGCGTTCGGTAATGAGCAGTTCTTC. It specifies CASSQDPGAFGNEQFF.

V gene TRBV7-9 combines with J gene TRBJ1-3; D is unclear. Trimming stripped 5 bases from V and 4 bases from J, with 9 bases between. The V gene's germline CDR1 is SEHNR and CDR2 FQNEAQ (reference sequence). This CDR3 is built from 13 residues. For the CDR3, the DNA is TGTGCCAGCAGCCCCTTTCTGGGAAACACCATATATTTT. Amino acids: CASSPFLGNTIYF.

The chain uses TRBV4-1 and TRBJ1-2, with unresolved D. V lost 1 base and J lost 8, with 17 bases in between. The CDR3 extends over 15 amino acids. Germline loops: CDR1 MGHRA, CDR2 YSYEKL. CDR3 residues: CASSQGQTDLRGYTF. The CDR3 DNA follows: TGCGCCAGCAGCCAAGGTCAGACGGACTTGCGGGGCTACACCTTC.

The V gene is TRBV4-2, the J gene TRBJ1-5; tentative D call: TRBD1 (5 bases). The germline V and J ends were trimmed by 0 bases and 6 bases, with 18 bases remaining between them. Germline values: CDR1 LGHNA, CDR2 YNFKEQ. There are 17 residues in the CDR3. CDR3 loop: CASSQEAIGQGGQPQHF. For the CDR3, the DNA is TGTGCCAGCAGCCAAGAGGCGATCGGGCAGGGTGGTCAGCCCCAGCATTTT.

The rearrangement links TRBV28 to TRBJ2-7; D unclear. The CDR3 sequence is 12 residues long. CDR1 and CDR2 (germline): MDHEN, SYDVKM. V gave up 6 bases and J gave up 3 bases, with 9 bases separating them. CDR3 DNA: TGTGCCAGCAGCCAAGGCTACTACGAGCAGTACTTC. Its translation: CASSQGYYEQYF.

This clone was seen just once. CDR3 coding DNA: TGTGCCAGCAGCTGGGGTCTGGAGGCTGGAAACACCATATATTTT. This sequence encodes CASSWGLEAGNTIYF. The chain carries TRBV5-6 and TRBJ1-3; D call uncertain. The length of the CDR3 is 15 residues. V was pared by 3 bases and J by 2 bases, with 12 bases between. CDR1 is SGHDT and CDR2 is YYEEEE in the germline V gene.

The rearrangement links TRBV5-4 to TRBJ2-1; unclear D gene. Germline CDR1 SGHNT, CDR2 YYREEE (reference sequence). The CDR3 runs to 15 residues. Trimming shortened V by 2 bases and J by 0 bases, and 9 bases separated the two germline ends. The CDR3 nucleotides read TGTGCCAGCAGCTTCGGCAGCGTCTCCTACAATGAGCAGTTCTTC. Translating it yields CASSFGSVSYNEQFF.

The J gene is TRBJ1-1, the V gene TRBV19; the D gene is possibly TRBD1 (6 bases). Germline loops: CDR1 LNHDA, CDR2 SQIVND (reference sequence). V shed 7 bases and J shed 0 bases, with 12 bases lying between them. This CDR3 has 14 residues. The CDR3 bases are TGTGCCAGTATTAGGACAGTCATGAACACTGAAGCTTTCTTT. Protein: CASIRTVMNTEAFF. The full variable domain, in which reference TRBV19 and TRBJ1-1 provide the parts outside the CDR3, is DGGITQSPKYLFRKEGQNVTLSCEQNLNHDAMYWYRQDPGQGLRLIYYSQIVNDFQKGDIAEGYSVSREKKESFPLTVTSAQKNPTAFYLCASIRTVMNTEAFFGQGTRLTVV.

This rearrangement joins TRBV4-3 to TRBJ1-1; D gene unclear. Trimming removed 7 bases at V and 1 base at J, with 16 bases between. The CDR3 loop spans 15 amino acids. CDR1 LGHNA and CDR2 YSLEER come from the germline V gene. The CDR3 DNA is TGCGCCAGCACCACCAAGAGGGCAGGGAACACTGAAGCTTTCTTT. Encoded protein: CASTTKRAGNTEAFF.

The chain carries TRBV5-6 and TRBJ2-7; D may correspond to TRBD1 or TRBD2 (5 bases each). Germline CDR1 SGHDT, CDR2 YYEEEE. Between the trimmed V and J ends, which lost 2 bases and 0 bases, there was a span of 6 bases. There are 13 residues in the CDR3. For the CDR3, the DNA is TGTGCCAGCAGCTTCGGGGCCTCCTACGAGCAGTACTTC. It translates to CASSFGASYEQYF.

The chain employs TRBV28 and TRBJ1-3, with 8 bases lining up with TRBD1. V lost 7 bases and J lost 4; bases outside the gene matches: 9. The CDR3 is made up of 15 amino acids. CDR1 MDHEN and CDR2 SYDVKM come from the germline V gene. CDR3 in amino acids: CASIKPGGGGNTIYF. DNA of the CDR3: TGTGCCAGCATCAAACCAGGGGGCGGCGGAAACACCATATATTTT.

The chain carries TRBV6-5 and TRBJ1-5; D remains unclear. The CDR3 totals 14 residues. In germline, CDR1 is MNHEY, CDR2 SVGAGI. Trimming removed 10 bases from V and 4 bases from J, with 17 bases in between. The CDR3 DNA reads TGTGCCACTGAAATGGGTCAGTTGAATCAGCCCCAGCATTTT. Residues: CATEMGQLNQPQHF.

The chain couples TRBV11-3 to TRBJ2-2; possibly TRBD1 or TRBD2 for D (5 bases each). V lost 2 bases and J 5 bases, leaving 15 bases between the germline ends. Germline lookup yields CDR1 SGHNT and CDR2 YENEEA. This CDR3 comprises 16 residues. The CDR3 nucleotides read TGTGCCAGCAGCTTACTCGCAGGGAGTTCGACCGGGGAGCTGTTTTTT. Translated: CASSLLAGSSTGELFF.

The chain combines TRBV6-4 with TRBJ2-7; TRBD1 agrees at 10 bases. The CDR3 covers 15 residues. CDR1 MRHNA and CDR2 SNTAGT come from the germline V gene. V lost 8 bases to trimming and J lost 7 bases; unmatched junction nucleotides: 14. CDR3 nucleotide sequence: TGTGCCAGCTCCCCCCGGGACAGGGGTTTGAGGGAGCAGTACTTC. This translates into CASSPRDRGLREQYF.

The chain employs TRBV30 and TRBJ2-7; D call uncertain. The CDR3 spans 11 residues. CDR1 is GTSNPN, CDR2 SVGIG, per germline (reference sequence). V dropped 3 bases and J dropped 0 bases, with 3 bases sitting between them. CDR3 DNA sequence: TGTGCCTGGAGGATCTCCTACGAGCAGTACTTC. It specifies CAWRISYEQYF.

This clone was counted only a few times. The chain couples TRBV5-4 to TRBJ1-6, with 7 positions matching TRBD1. Germline-derived CDR1 and CDR2 are SGHNT and YYREEE (reference sequence). J was trimmed by 10 bases and V by 0 bases; bases with no gene match: 7. The CDR3 consists of 15 residues. CDR3 in DNA: TGTGCCAGCAGCTTGGAAGGGGTCAGGGGGTCACCCCTCCACTTT. It yields the protein CASSLEGVRGSPLHF.

The chain employs TRBV6-2 or TRBV6-3 and TRBJ1-6; D call uncertain. Germline-derived CDR1 and CDR2 are MNHEY and SVGEGT. Deletions cut 3 bases from V and 9 bases from J, with 6 bases between. This CDR3 comprises 12 residues. In nucleotides, the CDR3 is TGTGCCAGCAGTTATACGGCTTCACCCCTCCACTTT. It specifies CASSYTASPLHF.

This clone has just a few counts. The chain links TRBV4-1 to TRBJ2-7, with 7 positions matching TRBD2. Trimming took 4 bases from V and 7 from J; bases not matched to a gene: 7. The CDR3 runs to 13 residues. Per germline, CDR1 MGHRA and CDR2 YSYEKL. CDR3 coding DNA: TGCGCCAGCAGCCTGAGGACTAGTCGAGAGCAGTACTTC. This codes for CASSLRTSREQYF.

This clone was detected ten times or more. J is TRBJ1-2 and V is TRBV7-9; 12 bases map to TRBD1. From germline, CDR1 is SEHNR and CDR2 FQNEAQ (reference sequence). The CDR3 loop spans 17 amino acids. The J segment lost 3 bases and the V segment lost 6 bases, leaving 11 bases of the junction unmatched. The CDR3 reads CASSSGTGGGNDYGYTF. The DNA for the CDR3 is TGTGCCAGCAGTTCCGGGACAGGGGGCGGGAATGACTATGGCTACACCTTC.

The genes are TRBV6-6 and TRBJ2-7; 11 nucleotides match TRBD1. CDR3 length equals 14 residues. The J segment lost 4 bases and the V segment lost 6 bases, leaving 5 bases of the junction unmatched. Germline V gives CDR1 MNHNY, CDR2 SVGAGI (reference sequence). The CDR3 spells CASRGQGAVYEQYF. The CDR3 DNA reads TGTGCCAGCAGAGGACAGGGGGCTGTGTACGAGCAGTACTTC.

This clone came up once. The chain couples TRBV6-2 or TRBV6-3 to TRBJ1-5; D may be TRBD1 (5 bases). Germline V gene sequence: CDR1 MNHEY, CDR2 SVGEGT. Trimming stripped 2 bases from V and 5 bases from J, with 10 bases between. The CDR3 sequence is 14 residues long. DNA for the CDR3: TGTGCCAGCAGTTACGGGGGGTCCGATCAGCCCCAGCATTTT. Protein sequence: CASSYGGSDQPQHF.

CDR3 in DNA: TGTGCCAGCAGCCCGATCAGCGGGCACTATGGCTACACCTTC. This codes for CASSPISGHYGYTF. The chain employs TRBV27 and TRBJ1-2, with D unclear. Trimming stripped 6 bases from V and 3 bases from J, with 14 bases between. The CDR3 runs to 14 residues. Germline CDR1 MNHEY, CDR2 SMNVEV (reference sequence).

This clone turned up a few times. The chain uses TRBV16 and TRBJ1-5; D might be TRBD1 (5 bases). Germline CDR1 KGHSY, CDR2 FQNENV. The CDR3 has 15 amino acids. V was trimmed by 1 base and J by 1 base, leaving 8 bases between them. The CDR3 protein is CASSQLGGSNQPQHF. DNA for the CDR3: TGTGCCAGCAGCCAATTGGGGGGGAGCAATCAGCCCCAGCATTTT.

The chain combines TRBV9 with TRBJ2-1; 12 bases fit TRBD1. Germline CDR1 reads SGDLS; CDR2 reads YYNGEE. The ends lost 4 bases at V and 8 bases at J; junction bases unmatched: 10. This CDR3 spans 16 amino acids. The CDR3 spells CASSPLGTGGGDEQFF. CDR3 DNA: TGTGCCAGCAGCCCCCTGGGGACAGGGGGCGGCGATGAGCAGTTCTTC.

The chain couples TRBV5-1 to TRBJ2-7; D is possibly TRBD2 (6 bases). Trimming pared 4 bases from V and 1 base from J, leaving 12 bases between. The CDR3 runs 14 residues. The germline V gene encodes CDR1 SGHRS and CDR2 YFSETQ. CDR3 protein: CASSRDWRSYEQYF. The CDR3 DNA reads TGCGCCAGCAGCCGGGACTGGAGGTCCTACGAGCAGTACTTC.

V and J are TRBV2 and TRBJ1-3, with D maybe TRBD1 (5 bases). Germline CDR1 and CDR2: SNHLY and FYNNEI. V was shortened by 0 bases and J by 6 bases, with 9 bases between the two germline ends. This CDR3 is 14 amino acids long. The CDR3, as DNA: TGTGCCAGCAGTGAAGCCAGGGAGGAAAACACCATATATTTT. Protein product: CASSEAREENTIYF. The variable domain in full, completed from reference TRBV2 and TRBJ1-3, reads EPEVTQTPSHQVTQMGQEVILRCVPISNHLYFYWYRQILGQKVEFLVSFYNNEISEKSEIFDDQFSVERPDGSNFTLKIRSTKLEDSAMYFCASSEAREENTIYFGEGSWLTVV.

The chain couples TRBV27 to TRBJ2-2; TRBD2 might be the D (6 bases). This CDR3 is built from 13 residues. Germline V lookup: CDR1 MNHEY, CDR2 SMNVEV (reference sequence). Trimming pared 7 bases from V and 4 bases from J, leaving 10 bases between. The CDR3 coding sequence is TGTGCCAGCAAGAAGGGAGGCACCGGGGAGCTGTTTTTT. Its translation: CASKKGGTGELFF.

The chain links TRBV5-1 to TRBJ2-5; perhaps TRBD1 as D (7 bases). Germline V gene lookup returns CDR1 SGHRS and CDR2 YFSETQ. This CDR3 region has 12 residues. V was pared by 5 bases and J by 5 bases, with 10 bases between. CDR3 nucleotide sequence: TGCGCCAGCAGGCAGGGGGGCGAGACCCAGTACTTC. Translating it yields CASRQGGETQYF.